This TCR beta chain was recorded in a study of human T cells and chemical hapten exposure. Whole-study findings and limits: The study found expanded TCRs formed significantly more large CDR3 similarity clusters than controls.

About this clonotype itself: Its antigen is unidentified.

Time point meaning: patch test 3, about 24 weeks after DPC sensitization. Indicated treatment: therapeutic diphenylcyclopropenone sensitization with weekly scalp DPC. This CDR3 spans 11 amino acids. Per germline, CDR1 LGHDT and CDR2 YNNKEL (reference sequence). V lost 4 bases and J lost 16, with 11 bases in between. TCRdb processed the RACE reads anew with MiXCR; each CDR3 protein has one entry. Altogether tens of thousands of distinct CDR3 sequences are present, approximately 9.9% being singletons, with the ten largest covering 15% to 20%. The source material was whole blood, sampled in connection with sensitization to the hapten diphenylcyclopropenone (DPC). J is TRBJ1-6 and V is TRBV3-1; the D is unclear. The TCR sequence derives from a woman in her thirties or forties with alopecia areata. Some clones in this sample may be carry-over from other donors' samples. The CDR3 nucleotides are TGTGCCAGCAGCCTGGCCGAGGAACTCCACTTT. This translates into CASSLAEELHF.